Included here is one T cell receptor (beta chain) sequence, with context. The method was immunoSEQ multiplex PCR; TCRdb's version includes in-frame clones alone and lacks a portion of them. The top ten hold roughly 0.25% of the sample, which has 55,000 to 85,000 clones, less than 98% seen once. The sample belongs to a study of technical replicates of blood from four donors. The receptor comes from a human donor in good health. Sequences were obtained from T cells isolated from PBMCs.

The CDR3 DNA reads as TGTGCCAGCAGCGCTAACCGGGACTCCCCTCAATATGAGCAGTACTTC. Translated: CASSANRDSPQYEQYF. The chain carries TRBV9 and TRBJ2-7, with D maybe TRBD2 (6 bases). V lost 3 bases, J lost 7 bases, and 23 bases lay in between. CDR1 is SGDLS and CDR2 is YYNGEE in the germline V gene. The CDR3 has 16 amino acids.